The 6 T cell receptor beta chains presented below share a single source sample, sequenced in a study of blood T cell repertoires in COVID-19. Data came from immunoSEQ multiplex PCR; TCRdb stores just in-frame clones and leaves some out. The sample yields approximately 300,000 clones, about 90% seen once. The sequenced sample consisted of PBMCs or T cells enriched from blood (not recorded which). The receptor source for this set is a woman aged 18-29 years with acute COVID-19.

This clone was recorded once. The CDR3 nucleotides are TGTGCCAGCAGCCCCCATCTAGCGGGAGCGGGAGATACGCAGTATTTT. Protein sequence: CASSPHLAGAGDTQYF. The chain employs TRBV3-1 (or the pseudogene TRBV3-2) and TRBJ2-3; 10 nucleotides match TRBD2. Germline CDR1 is LGHDT and CDR2 is YNNKEL (reference sequence). CDR3 length: 16 residues. V lost 4 bases and J lost 5; bases outside the gene matches: 9.

V and J are TRBV7-2 and TRBJ2-7; 10 nucleotides agree with TRBD2. In germline, CDR1 is SGHTA, CDR2 FQGNSA. With 5 bases clipped from V and 1 base from J, the junction kept 5 bases outside the gene matches. The CDR3 consists of 15 residues. CDR3 loop: CASSLPGLASYEQYF. The CDR3, as DNA: TGTGCCAGCAGCCTACCGGGACTAGCGTCCTACGAGCAGTACTTC.

This clone was seen a single time. The V gene is TRBV6-5, the J gene TRBJ1-4; 8 bases align to TRBD1. After removal of 6 bases from V and 8 bases from J, the junction contained 8 bases not matched to a gene. The CDR3 is 14 amino acids. Germline V gives CDR1 MNHEY, CDR2 SVGAGI. Here the CDR3 DNA reads TGTGCCAGCAGCTCCGGACAGGGAAGGGAAAAACTGTTTTTT. Protein product: CASSSGQGREKLFF.

The gene calls are TRBV28 and TRBJ1-4; D possibly corresponds to TRBD1 (5 bases). The CDR3 is 15 amino acids. V lost 5 bases, J lost 13 bases, and 23 bases lay in between. CDR1 and CDR2 (germline): MDHEN, SYDVKM. CDR3 protein: CASSDPGLIKGALFF. The CDR3 region has the DNA TGTGCCAGCAGTGATCCGGGACTTATCAAAGGTGCACTGTTTTTT.

The V call is TRBV28, the J call TRBJ2-2; D is unclear. In germline, CDR1 is MDHEN, CDR2 SYDVKM. This CDR3 spans 15 amino acids. The V gene lost 3 bases and the J gene lost 0 bases, with 8 bases spanning the gap. The CDR3 nucleotides are TGTGCCAGCAGTTTCGAACAGACGAACACCGGGGAGCTGTTTTTT. Amino acid sequence: CASSFEQTNTGELFF.

The chain has TRBV28 and TRBJ1-2, with D possibly being TRBD1 (5 bases). The length of the CDR3 is 12 residues. With 10 bases removed from V and 8 bases from J, the gap between germline ends came to 17 bases. Germline V gene data show CDR1 as MDHEN and CDR2 as SYDVKM. CDR3 residues: CATDSPRGGYTF. The CDR3 DNA is TGTGCCACTGACAGTCCCCGGGGGGGCTACACCTTC.